The 17 T cell receptor beta chains reported below all come from one sample, sequenced in a study of blood T cell repertoires in COVID-19. Some clones are missing from TCRdb's copy, which holds only in-frame ones; the method was immunoSEQ multiplex PCR. The sample consists of about 40,000 clones, about 80% of them appearing once. The specimen was peripheral blood. These receptors were taken from a woman in her sixties with acute or convalescent COVID-19.

V usage is TRBV18 and J usage is TRBJ2-3; the match to TRBD2 covers 9 bases. Germline V gene data show CDR1 as KGHSH and CDR2 as LQKENI. This CDR3 has 16 residues. Trimming took 1 base from V and 4 from J; bases not matched to a gene: 6. CDR3 amino acids: CASSPRAGGPSDTQYF. The DNA for the CDR3 is TGTGCCAGCTCACCACGGGCGGGAGGGCCCTCAGATACGCAGTATTTT.

The V and J genes are TRBV19 and TRBJ1-2; D not resolved. Trimming pared 3 bases from V and 6 bases from J, leaving 20 bases between. Germline loops: CDR1 LNHDA, CDR2 SQIVND (reference sequence). The CDR3 has 16 residues. The DNA for the CDR3 is TGTGCCAGTAGTATTCATGAGGGATGGGAGGTTGATGGCTACACCTTC. Encoded protein: CASSIHEGWEVDGYTF.

This clone was detected once. The chain combines TRBV5-4 with TRBJ1-6; D is ambiguous. The CDR3 length is 15 residues. V shed 0 bases and J shed 10 bases, with 14 bases lying between them. CDR1 and CDR2 from the germline V gene are SGHNT and YYREEE (reference sequence). CDR3 sequence: CASSLDKSHSSPLHF. The CDR3 DNA sequence: TGTGCCAGCAGCTTGGATAAATCCCACTCCTCACCCCTCCACTTT.

The sample holds one count of this clone. The chain uses TRBV5-1 and TRBJ2-1; TRBD2 matches 11 bases. The CDR3 covers 18 residues. Germline V gene sequence: CDR1 SGHRS, CDR2 YFSETQ. V lost 3 bases to trimming and J lost 3 bases; unmatched junction nucleotides: 11. CDR3 sequence: CASSSAASGGRLYNEQFF. In nucleotides, the CDR3 is TGCGCCAGCAGCTCAGCCGCTAGCGGGGGGCGGCTCTACAATGAGCAGTTCTTC.

This clone appeared a few times. The J gene is TRBJ2-5, the V gene TRBV11-1, with D possibly matching TRBD1 (5 bases). Trimming stripped 2 bases from V and 4 bases from J, with 11 bases between. The germline V gene encodes CDR1 SGHAT and CDR2 FQDESV (reference sequence). The CDR3 is made up of 14 amino acids. CDR3 DNA: TGTGCCAGCAGCTTACGGATGCAGGGAGAGACCCAGTACTTC. Its translation is CASSLRMQGETQYF.

The chain has TRBV5-1 and TRBJ2-2, with TRBD1 matching 7 bases. CDR1 is SGHRS and CDR2 is YFSETQ in the germline V gene. CDR3 length equals 16 residues. V lost 1 base to trimming and J lost 3 bases; unmatched junction nucleotides: 6. The CDR3 region has the DNA TGCGCCAGCAGCTTGTTTGGGACAGAGGACACCGGGGAGCTGTTTTTT. Its protein product is CASSLFGTEDTGELFF.

The chain employs TRBV12-3 or TRBV12-4 and TRBJ1-6; the D is unclear. Trimming stripped 6 bases from V and 5 bases from J, with 8 bases between. CDR3 length: 13 residues. The CDR3 region has the DNA TGTGCCAGCAGCCGACTTAATAATTCACCCCTCCACTTT. It translates to CASSRLNNSPLHF.

This rearrangement joins TRBV12-3 or TRBV12-4 to TRBJ2-5; D call uncertain. V lost 4 bases to trimming and J lost 0 bases, with 6 bases between them. The CDR3 extends over 13 amino acids. DNA of the CDR3: TGTGCCAGCAGTTCGGTGAACCAAGAGACCCAGTACTTC. This codes for CASSSVNQETQYF.

This clone has more than one count but fewer than ten. V usage is TRBV3-1 (or the pseudogene TRBV3-2) and J usage is TRBJ2-7; a weak D match, TRBD2 (5 bases). With 3 bases removed from V and 8 bases from J, the gap between germline ends came to 14 bases. This CDR3 has 13 amino acids. Germline CDR1 is LGHDT and CDR2 is YNNKEL (reference sequence). In nucleotides, the CDR3 is TGTGCCAGCAGCCAGGCTAGCCATGCGAAGCAGTACTTC. Translating it yields CASSQASHAKQYF.

The chain employs TRBV9 and TRBJ2-1; 14 bases match TRBD2. This CDR3 contains 20 residues. Unmatched junction bases numbered 17, after V lost 4 bases and J lost 5 bases. CDR1 is SGDLS, CDR2 YYNGEE, per germline. CDR3 sequence (DNA): TGTGCCAGCAGCTATACAACAGGGGGCTGGACTAGCGGGAGGAACAATGAGCAGTTCTTC. This gives the protein CASSYTTGGWTSGRNNEQFF.

This sequence joins TRBV27 and TRBJ1-6, with TRBD1 identical over 8 bases. The CDR3 runs to 15 residues. Germline lookup yields CDR1 MNHEY and CDR2 SMNVEV (reference sequence). J was trimmed by 2 bases and V by 7 bases; bases with no gene match: 4. CDR3 nucleotide sequence: TGTGCCAGCAAACCGACAGGGGCCTATAATTCACCCCTCCACTTT. This codes for CASKPTGAYNSPLHF.

This clone was counted a single time. The J gene is TRBJ1-4, the V gene TRBV19; 7 nucleotides match TRBD1. This CDR3 has 13 residues. Germline CDR1 and CDR2: LNHDA and SQIVND (reference sequence). V was clipped by 5 bases and J by 8 bases; unmatched bases: 5. Written as DNA, the CDR3 is TGTGCCAGTAGTTTAGGGACAGTGGAAAAACTGTTTTTT. This encodes CASSLGTVEKLFF. Together with reference TRBV19 and TRBJ1-4, the CDR3 gives the full variable domain: DGGITQSPKYLFRKEGQNVTLSCEQNLNHDAMYWYRQDPGQGLRLIYYSQIVNDFQKGDIAEGYSVSREKKESFPLTVTSAQKNPTAFYLCASSLGTVEKLFFGSGTQLSVL.

The chain carries TRBV5-1 and TRBJ2-3; TRBD2 matches at 9 bases. CDR3 length: 15 amino acids. The trim removed 4 bases at V and 2 bases at J, leaving 5 bases unmatched. Germline lookup yields CDR1 SGHRS and CDR2 YFSETQ. In DNA, the CDR3 is TGCGCCAGCAGCCTGACTAGCGGAACCACAGATACGCAGTATTTT. Translation: CASSLTSGTTDTQYF.

V is TRBV9 and J is TRBJ2-1; D gene ambiguous. The CDR3 consists of 14 residues. CDR1 and CDR2 (germline): SGDLS, YYNGEE. V was trimmed by 0 bases and J by 9 bases, leaving 13 bases between them. The CDR3 sequence: CASSVVNSYSEQFF. DNA of the CDR3: TGTGCCAGCAGCGTAGTTAATAGCTATAGTGAGCAGTTCTTC.

The chain couples TRBV24-1 to TRBJ1-5; 7 positions match TRBD1. The V segment lost 5 bases and the J segment 7 bases; nucleotides outside the gene matches: 7. This CDR3 has 14 amino acids. CDR1 and CDR2 (germline): KGHDR, SFDVKD. The CDR3 nucleotides read TGTGCCACCAGTGCCGGACAGGTGGAGCAGCCCCAGCATTTT. Protein: CATSAGQVEQPQHF.

This chain joins TRBV28 and TRBJ1-5; D not certain. V was pared by 9 bases and J by 0 bases, with 15 bases between. The CDR3 consists of 15 residues. Germline CDR1 and CDR2: MDHEN and SYDVKM. CDR3 coding DNA: TGTGCCAGTTCTCATGGTGGGAGTAGCAATCAGCCCCAGCATTTT. This gives the protein CASSHGGSSNQPQHF. The full variable domain, its missing parts supplied by reference TRBV28 and TRBJ1-5, is DVKVTQSSRYLVKRTGEKVFLECVQDMDHENMFWYRQDPGLGLRLIYFSYDVKMKEKGDIPEGYSVSREKKERFSLILESASTNQTSMYLCASSHGGSSNQPQHFGDGTRLSIL.

This clone showed up just a few times. This chain links TRBV5-6 with TRBJ2-3; 8 bases fit TRBD2. The CDR3 sequence is 16 residues long. Per the germline V gene, CDR1 is SGHDT and CDR2 is YYEEEE. V lost 5 bases to trimming and J lost 3 bases; unmatched junction nucleotides: 11. The CDR3 DNA sequence: TGTGCCAGCAGGCCGGGACTAGGGTGGGTGACAGATACGCAGTATTTT. Amino acids: CASRPGLGWVTDTQYF.